One and the same sample provided the 6 T cell receptor beta chains below, sequenced in a study of blood T cell repertoires in COVID-19. Data came from immunoSEQ multiplex PCR; TCRdb stores just in-frame clones and leaves some out. This sample has some 99,000 clones, with 70% to 90% found just once. The source material was peripheral blood. These receptors all come from a human donor with COVID-19, enrolled during active disease. The donor label of this sample is uncertain.

The rearrangement links TRBV5-1 to TRBJ2-3; perhaps TRBD2 as D (5 bases). With 4 bases removed from V and 2 bases from J, the gap between germline ends came to 17 bases. CDR3 size: 16 residues. CDR1 and CDR2 from the germline V gene are SGHRS and YFSETQ. CDR3 DNA: TGCGCCAGCAGCCCTGACACTAGGCCTATCACAGATACGCAGTATTTT. It specifies CASSPDTRPITDTQYF.

V gene TRBV5-1 combines with J gene TRBJ2-7; D is unclear. Germline loops: CDR1 SGHRS, CDR2 YFSETQ. With 4 bases removed from V and 7 bases from J, the gap between germline ends came to 12 bases. The CDR3 runs 12 residues. The CDR3 nucleotides are TGCGCCAGCAGCCTGGACGGTCTAGAGCAGTACTTC. Translation: CASSLDGLEQYF.

The chain employs TRBV6-1 and TRBJ2-1; 10 bases line up with TRBD2. Germline CDR1 MNHNS, CDR2 SASEGT. This CDR3 has 16 amino acids. The V gene end was trimmed by 0 bases and the J gene end by 3 bases; junction bases not matched to a gene: 2. The CDR3 DNA reads as TGTGCCAGCAGTGAAGCGAGGACTAGCGGCTACAATGAGCAGTTCTTC. Translated, it gives CASSEARTSGYNEQFF.

The genes are TRBV4-1 and TRBJ2-3; perhaps TRBD2 as D (6 bases). Germline CDR1 and CDR2: MGHRA and YSYEKL. The CDR3 covers 13 residues. Trimming left V 0 bases short and J 10 bases short, with 11 bases between. As DNA, the CDR3 is TGCGCCAGCAGCCAAGAGACTCTAGCGTCGCAGTATTTT. It encodes CASSQETLASQYF.

With regard to this clone: At one boundary the junction diverges from the germline segment, which might be a read error. The chain carries TRBV7-7 and TRBJ1-1; TRBD1 agrees at 7 bases. The CDR3 spans 13 residues. CDR1 is SSHAT, CDR2 FNYEAQ, per germline (reference sequence). CDR3 region: CASSQGVNTEAFF. The CDR3 coding sequence is TGTGCTAGCAGCCAGGGGGTGAACACTGAAGCTTTCTTT.

The rearrangement joins TRBV6-1 to TRBJ1-4; perhaps TRBD1 as D (6 bases). The V end lost 3 bases, the J end lost 8 bases, and 13 bases lay between the germline ends. Germline lookup yields CDR1 MNHNS and CDR2 SASEGT. There are 14 residues in the CDR3. This chain's CDR3 is CASSDRGLREKLFF. In DNA form, the CDR3 reads TGTGCCAGCAGTGACAGGGGTTTGCGGGAAAAACTGTTTTTT.